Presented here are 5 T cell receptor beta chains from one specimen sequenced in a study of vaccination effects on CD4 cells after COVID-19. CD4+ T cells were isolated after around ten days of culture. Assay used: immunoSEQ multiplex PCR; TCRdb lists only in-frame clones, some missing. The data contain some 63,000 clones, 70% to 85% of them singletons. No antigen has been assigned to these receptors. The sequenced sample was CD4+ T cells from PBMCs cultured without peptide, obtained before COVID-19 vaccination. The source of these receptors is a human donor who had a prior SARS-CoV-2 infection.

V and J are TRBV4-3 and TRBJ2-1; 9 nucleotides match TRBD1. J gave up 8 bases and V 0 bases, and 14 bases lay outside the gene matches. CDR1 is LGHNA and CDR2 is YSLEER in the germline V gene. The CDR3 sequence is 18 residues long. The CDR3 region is CASSQDPPRGTGKHEQFF. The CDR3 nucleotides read TGCGCCAGCAGCCAAGATCCCCCGAGGGGGACAGGGAAACATGAGCAGTTCTTC.

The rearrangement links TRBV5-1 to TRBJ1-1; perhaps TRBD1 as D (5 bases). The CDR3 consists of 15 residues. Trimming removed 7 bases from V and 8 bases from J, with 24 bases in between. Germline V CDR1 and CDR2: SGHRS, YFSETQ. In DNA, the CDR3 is TGCGCCAGCGGGCAGGGATCTTCTTTGGGCATGGAAGCTTTCTTT. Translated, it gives CASGQGSSLGMEAFF. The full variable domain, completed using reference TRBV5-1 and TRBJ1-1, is KAGVTQTPRYLIKTRGQQVTLSCSPISGHRSVSWYQQTPGQGLQFLFEYFSETQRNKGNFPGRFSGRQFSNSRSEMNVSTLELGDSALYLCASGQGSSLGMEAFFGQGTRLTVV.

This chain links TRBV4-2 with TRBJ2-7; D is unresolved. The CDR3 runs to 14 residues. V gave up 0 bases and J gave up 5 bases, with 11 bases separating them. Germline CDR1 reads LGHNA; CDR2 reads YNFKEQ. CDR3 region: CASSQEVRLDEQYF. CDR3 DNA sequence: TGTGCCAGCAGCCAAGAGGTACGGTTGGACGAGCAGTACTTC.

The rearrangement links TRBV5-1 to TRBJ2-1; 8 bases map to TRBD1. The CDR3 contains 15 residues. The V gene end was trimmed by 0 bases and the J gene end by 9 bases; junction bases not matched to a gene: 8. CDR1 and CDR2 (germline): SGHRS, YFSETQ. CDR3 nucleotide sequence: TGCGCCAGCAGCTTGGGCAGGGGGCATTTAGGTGAGCAGTTCTTC. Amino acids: CASSLGRGHLGEQFF.

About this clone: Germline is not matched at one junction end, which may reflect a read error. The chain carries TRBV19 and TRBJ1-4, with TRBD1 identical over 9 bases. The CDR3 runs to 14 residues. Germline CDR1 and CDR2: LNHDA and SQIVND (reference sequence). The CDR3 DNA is TGTGCCAGCCGCAGGGGACAGGGCGGTTTTCAGGTTGTTTTT. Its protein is CASRRGQGGFQVVF.